The TCR beta chain described here comes from a study of identical twins. Regarding the study as a whole: Cross-sectional statistics underpinned the conclusions; the same donors were not followed. It was possible that invariant MAIT and iNKT cells partly confounded the zero-insertion analyses. The abundant beta clonotypes from cord blood had fewer insertions, and memory repertoires had none of this.

Points on this clonotype: Its antigen is not identified.

The CDR3 length is 20 residues. V was cut by 0 bases and J by 0 bases, with 19 bases left in between. From germline, CDR1 is SGHRS and CDR2 YFSETQ. TCRdb re-called the 5' RACE reads through MiXCR, storing one row per CDR3 protein. The sample yields some 330,000 distinct CDR3 sequences, approximately 8.7% seen once. The chain combines TRBV5-1 with TRBJ2-6; TRBD1 or TRBD2 may be the D gene (5 bases each). The source is a woman aged 45 to 65 in good health. Sequencing was carried out using naive T cells sorted from blood. The CDR3 sequence is CASSLVFAPGRSSGANVLTF. CDR3 in DNA: TGCGCCAGCAGCTTGGTATTCGCCCCGGGACGTTCCTCTGGGGCCAACGTCCTGACTTTC.